This T cell receptor (beta chain) emerged from a study of read filtering for tumor transcriptome and immune sequencing. This library used roughly 400 ng RNA and molecular barcoded adaptors spanning alpha/delta and beta/gamma chains. TCRdb fed the reads into MiXCR, producing one record per CDR3 protein. The table lists 94,000 or so distinct CDR3 sequences, 9% to 15% of them singletons. This CDR3 contains 16 residues. In germline, CDR1 is MDHEN, CDR2 SYDVKM. On this clonotype itself: With a much larger clone just one base away, this may be a read error.

The specimen was a population of CD138-negative cells sorted from bone marrow. This chain joins TRBV28 and TRBJ2-5, with TRBD1 identical over 11 bases. The TCR comes from a donor at least 40 years old with multiple myeloma. CDR3 sequence (DNA): TGTGCCAGCAGTCCATATCGGACAGGGGGCCGGGAGACCCAGCACTTC. Its translation is CASSPYRTGGRETQHF.